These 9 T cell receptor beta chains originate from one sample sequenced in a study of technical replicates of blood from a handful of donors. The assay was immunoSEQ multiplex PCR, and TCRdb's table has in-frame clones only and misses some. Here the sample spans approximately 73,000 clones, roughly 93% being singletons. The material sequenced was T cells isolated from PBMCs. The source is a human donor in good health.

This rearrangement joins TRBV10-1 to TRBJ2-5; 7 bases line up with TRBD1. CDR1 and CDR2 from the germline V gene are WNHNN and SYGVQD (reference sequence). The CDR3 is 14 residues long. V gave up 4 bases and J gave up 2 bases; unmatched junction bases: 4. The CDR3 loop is CASSVGGWQETQYF. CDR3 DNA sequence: TGCGCCAGCAGTGTAGGGGGCTGGCAAGAGACCCAGTACTTC.

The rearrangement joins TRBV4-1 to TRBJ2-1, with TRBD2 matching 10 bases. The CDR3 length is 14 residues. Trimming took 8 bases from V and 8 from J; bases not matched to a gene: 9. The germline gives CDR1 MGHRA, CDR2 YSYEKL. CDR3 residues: CASGPGLAFDEQFF. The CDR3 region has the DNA TGCGCCAGCGGTCCGGGACTAGCGTTCGATGAGCAGTTCTTC.

Here the CDR3 DNA reads TGTGCCAGCAGGTTGGGGGGTAGTTGGGGCACCTACGAGCAGTACTTC. Translating it yields CASRLGGSWGTYEQYF. The chain employs TRBV28 and TRBJ2-7; D possibly corresponds to TRBD2 (6 bases). Trimming removed 6 bases at V and 2 bases at J, with 20 bases between. The CDR3 totals 16 residues. Looked up from germline, CDR1 is MDHEN and CDR2 is SYDVKM. Using reference TRBV28 and TRBJ2-7 for the parts outside the CDR3, the full variable domain is DVKVTQSSRYLVKRTGEKVFLECVQDMDHENMFWYRQDPGLGLRLIYFSYDVKMKEKGDIPEGYSVSREKKERFSLILESASTNQTSMYLCASRLGGSWGTYEQYFGPGTRLTVT.

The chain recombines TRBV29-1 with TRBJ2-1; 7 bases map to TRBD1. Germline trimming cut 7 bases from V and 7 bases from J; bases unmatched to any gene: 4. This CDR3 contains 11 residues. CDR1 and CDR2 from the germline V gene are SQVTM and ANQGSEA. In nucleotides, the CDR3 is TGCAGCGGGGAACAGGGGAATGAGCAGTTCTTC. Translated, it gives CSGEQGNEQFF.

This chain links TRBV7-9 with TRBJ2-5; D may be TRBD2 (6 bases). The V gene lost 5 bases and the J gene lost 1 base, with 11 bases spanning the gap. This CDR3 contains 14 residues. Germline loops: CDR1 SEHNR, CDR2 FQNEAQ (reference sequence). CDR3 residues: CASSPPAGQETQYF. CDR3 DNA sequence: TGTGCCAGCAGCCCACCAGCGGGCCAAGAGACCCAGTACTTC.

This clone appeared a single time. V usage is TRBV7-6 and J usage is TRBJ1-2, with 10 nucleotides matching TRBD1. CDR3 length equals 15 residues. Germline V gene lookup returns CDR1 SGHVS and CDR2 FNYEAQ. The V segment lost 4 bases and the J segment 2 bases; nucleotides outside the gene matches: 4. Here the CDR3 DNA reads TGTGCCAGCAGCTCCAGGACAGGGGGGAACTATGGCTACACCTTC. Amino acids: CASSSRTGGNYGYTF.

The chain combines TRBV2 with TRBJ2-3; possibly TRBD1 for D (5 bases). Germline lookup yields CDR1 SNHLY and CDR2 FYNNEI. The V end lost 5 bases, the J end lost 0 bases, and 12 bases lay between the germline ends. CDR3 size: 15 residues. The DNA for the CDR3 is TGTGCCAGCAGTTATCGACAGATAAGCACAGATACGCAGTATTTT. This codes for CASSYRQISTDTQYF.

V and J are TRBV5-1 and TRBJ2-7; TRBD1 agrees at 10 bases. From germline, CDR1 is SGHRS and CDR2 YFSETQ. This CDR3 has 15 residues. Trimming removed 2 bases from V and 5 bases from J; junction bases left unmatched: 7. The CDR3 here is CASSLLGTGVDEQYF. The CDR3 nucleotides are TGCGCCAGCAGCTTACTGGGGACAGGGGTGGACGAGCAGTACTTC.

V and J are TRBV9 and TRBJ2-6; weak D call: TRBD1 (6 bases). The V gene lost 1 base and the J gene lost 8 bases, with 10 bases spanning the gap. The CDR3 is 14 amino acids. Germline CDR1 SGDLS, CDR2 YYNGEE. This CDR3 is CASSVTQGTNVLTF. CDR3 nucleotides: TGTGCCAGCAGCGTAACTCAGGGGACCAACGTCCTGACTTTC.